This T cell receptor (beta chain) was profiled in a study of CD8 T cells in ankylosing spondylitis. General study points: Typical of ankylosing spondylitis blood, it appeared, was a TCR beta motif of eight highly homologous variants. As reported, disease-linked clones showed significant enrichment in matched ankylosing spondylitis synovial fluid. Past studies reported some motif variants in reactive arthritis synovial fluid and blood.

Quantitative 5'-RACE with molecular barcodes generated TCR beta libraries. One entry per CDR3 protein, called by TCRdb with MiXCR from the 5' RACE reads. Among roughly 220,000 distinct CDR3 sequences listed, around 18% were seen once. Turning to this clonotype: Its antigen is still unknown.

This clonotype originated in a male donor with ankylosing spondylitis. The sample consisted of blood, either unsorted or a sorted T cell fraction (not recorded which).

The CDR3 bases are TGTGCCAGCAGTTTTACGGACAGCCTCTACGAGCAGTACTTC. Translating it yields CASSFTDSLYEQYF. The gene calls are TRBV28 and TRBJ2-7; maybe TRBD1 (6 bases). The V and J ends lost 3 bases and 3 bases respectively, with 12 bases between them. Per germline, CDR1 MDHEN and CDR2 SYDVKM. The CDR3 has 14 residues.